The clone carrying this TCR beta chain appeared a few times. Antigen specificity is unknown. A read error may explain this, as a much larger clone is one base away. These data belong to a study of blood T cells in healthy people across ages. In the study overall: With template switching, about one barcoded beta molecule was captured per two T cells. Study-wide points: Nothing was known about donor CMV status, and this possibly confounded expanded clonotype changes.

A second PCR, run for roughly 7 to 12 cycles, used a sample-barcoded 5' primer plus a J-beta primer mix. Each sample provided no less than 2.5 million CDR3-containing paired-end reads. A single record per CDR3 protein comes from TCRdb applying MiXCR to the 5' RACE reads. The sample lists fewer than 2,000,000 distinct CDR3 sequences, approximately 32% occurring once. With 1 base removed from V and 2 bases from J, the gap between germline ends came to 6 bases. Germline loops: CDR1 SGHTA, CDR2 FQGNSA. This CDR3 has 13 residues. J is TRBJ2-7 and V is TRBV7-2; no definite D call. The TCR comes from a woman aged 25 to 39 in good health. The specimen was blood. This chain's CDR3 is CASSLDKAYEQYF. The CDR3 DNA is TGTGCCAGCAGCTTAGACAAGGCCTACGAGCAGTACTTC.